This T cell receptor (beta chain) appears in the sequencing data of a study of shared clonotypes between healthy human individuals. Approximately 30,000 T cell genomes, or around 300 ng DNA, went into unsorted PBMC replicate PCRs. Generated by immunoSEQ multiplex PCR, the TCRdb table keeps only in-frame clones and is missing some. The sample has roughly 480,000 clones; roughly 85% are singletons. Every donor, a Caucasian adult, lived in Nashville, Tennessee. This clone was seen only a few times. The CDR3 covers 14 residues. Germline loops: CDR1 LNHNV, CDR2 YYDKDF (reference sequence). Trimming left V 1 base short and J 5 bases short, with 9 bases between.

Sequenced input: PBMCs. This sequence originates from a woman aged 40 to 49 in good health. Some clones in this sample may be carry-over from other donors' samples. The chain employs TRBV15 and TRBJ2-4; D unclear. In DNA form, the CDR3 reads TGTGCCACCAGCAGAGCACTTATGGAAAACATTCAGTACTTC. Translated, it gives CATSRALMENIQYF.